The clone carrying this T cell receptor beta chain has only a few counts. Its antigen is not known. The primer mix had 60 Vbeta and 13 Jbeta primers. Authors' processing steps: Tens of millions of unique TCR beta chains, 9.5 million to 11 million of them shared, were counted by a later analysis. Produced via immunoSEQ multiplex PCR; TCRdb's table is partial and in-frame only. That table furnishes V, J and clone size, whereas the DNA furnished D and trimming. The sample lists 150,000 to 200,000 clones; 84% were seen once. J gave up 3 bases and V 4 bases, and 7 bases lay outside the gene matches. Germline CDR1 is MRHNA and CDR2 is SNTAGT. This CDR3 region has 15 residues. This record belongs to a study of cytomegalovirus exposure and HLA in healthy donors. Regarding the study as a whole: Reports credit the classifier with highly specific, highly sensitive diagnosis of cytomegalovirus status. In a later analysis, about 17,000 TCR beta sequences were associated with HLA alleles at 0.05 false discovery rate. Later analysis suggested most CMV-associated TCR beta chains were HLA-restricted.

The specimen was PBMCs. The receptor's source is a girl under 18 in good health and CMV-seropositive. The rearrangement uses TRBV6-4 and TRBJ1-2; 8 nucleotides line up with TRBD1. The CDR3 DNA is TGTGCCAGCAGTGCCTCGGACAGGGTCGACTATGGCTACACCTTC. Amino acids: CASSASDRVDYGYTF.